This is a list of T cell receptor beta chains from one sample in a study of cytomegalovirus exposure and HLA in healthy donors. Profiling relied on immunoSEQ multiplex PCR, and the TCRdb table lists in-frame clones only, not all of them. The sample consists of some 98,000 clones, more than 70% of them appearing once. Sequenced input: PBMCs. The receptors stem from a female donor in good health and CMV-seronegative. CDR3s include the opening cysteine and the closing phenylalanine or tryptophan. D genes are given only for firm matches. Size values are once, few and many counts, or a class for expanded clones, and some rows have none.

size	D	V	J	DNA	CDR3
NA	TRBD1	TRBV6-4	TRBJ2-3	TGTGCCAGCAGTGACAACAGGGGGAGCACAGATACGCAGTATTTT	CASSDNRGSTDTQYF
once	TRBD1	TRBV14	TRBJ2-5	TGTGCCAGCAGCCTCGGGACAGTGGGCCAAGAGACCCAGTACTTC	CASSLGTVGQETQYF
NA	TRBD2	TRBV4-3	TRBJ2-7	TGCGCCAGCAGCATCCGGACTAGCGGGATGTACGAGCAGTACTTC	CASSIRTSGMYEQYF
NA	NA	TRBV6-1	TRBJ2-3	TGTGCCAGCAACAGGGCACTTGGCGCAGATACGCAGTATTTT	CASNRALGADTQYF
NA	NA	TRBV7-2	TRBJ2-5	TGTGCCAGCAGCTTAGTAGAAGAGACCCAGTACTTC	CASSLVEETQYF
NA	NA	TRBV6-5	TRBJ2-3	TGTGCCAGCAGTTGGAGAGGGGATACGCAGTATTTT	CASSWRGDTQYF
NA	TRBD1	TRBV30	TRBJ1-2	TGTGCCTGGAGCCTTCTTTCGGGACAGGGGGACTATGGCTACACCTTC	CAWSLLSGQGDYGYTF
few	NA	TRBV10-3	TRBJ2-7	TGTGCCATCAGTGAGTCCAGAAGCTACGAGCAGTACTTC	CAISESRSYEQYF
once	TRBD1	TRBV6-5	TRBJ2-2	TGTGCCAGCATGATACAGGGGGTGAGCACCGGGGAGCTGTTTTTT	CASMIQGVSTGELFF
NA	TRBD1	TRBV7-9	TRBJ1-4	TGTGCCAGCAGCTTGGGCCTACAGGGGACTAATGAAAAACTGTTTTTT	CASSLGLQGTNEKLFF
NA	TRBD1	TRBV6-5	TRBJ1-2	TGTGCCAGCAGCCCCGGGACAGATTATGGCTACACCTTC	CASSPGTDYGYTF
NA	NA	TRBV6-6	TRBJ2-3	TGTGCCAGCAGCCCAGGACAGATTCACACAGATACGCAGTATTTT	CASSPGQIHTDTQYF
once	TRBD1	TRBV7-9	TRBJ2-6	TGTGCCAGCAGGGCGATACAGGGGGTAAGCTCTGGGGCCAACGTCCTGACTTTC	CASRAIQGVSSGANVLTF
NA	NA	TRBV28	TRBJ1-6	TGTGCCAGCAGATCCGGTAGCTCCTATAATTCACCCCTCCACTTT	CASRSGSSYNSPLHF
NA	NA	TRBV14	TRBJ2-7	TGTGCCAGCAGCCGACCGGGACTCTACGAGCAGTACTTC	CASSRPGLYEQYF
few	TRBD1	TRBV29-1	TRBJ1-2	TGCAGCGCTTCCGGGACAGGGGAGTTTTATGGCTACACCTTC	CSASGTGEFYGYTF
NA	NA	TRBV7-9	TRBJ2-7	TGTGCCAGCAGCCTCTCCTACGAGCAGTACTTC	CASSLSYEQYF
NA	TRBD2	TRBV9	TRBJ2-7	TGTGCCAGCAGCGTAGGTAGCGGGGGAACGAGGGAGCAGTACTTC	CASSVGSGGTREQYF
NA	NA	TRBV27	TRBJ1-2	TGTGCCAGCAGTCCCGACTCCAGGGACTATGGCTACACCTTC	CASSPDSRDYGYTF
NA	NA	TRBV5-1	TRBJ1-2	TGCGCCAGCAGCCCAGACGGGAACTATGGCTACACCTTC	CASSPDGNYGYTF
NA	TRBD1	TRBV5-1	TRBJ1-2	TGCGCCAGCAGCTCGGGACAGGGCCGGACCTATGGCTACACCTTC	CASSSGQGRTYGYTF
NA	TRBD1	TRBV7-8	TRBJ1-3	TGTGCCAGCAGCTTGGGACAGGGGAGAAACACCATATATTTT	CASSLGQGRNTIYF
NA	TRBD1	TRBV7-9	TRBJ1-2	TGTGCCAGCAGCTCCGCCGGGACAGCTGATGACTATGGCTACACCTTC	CASSSAGTADDYGYTF
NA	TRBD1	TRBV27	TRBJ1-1	TGTGCCAGCAGTTTAAGTCGGACAGGGGGGATGAACACTGAAGCTTTCTTT	CASSLSRTGGMNTEAFF
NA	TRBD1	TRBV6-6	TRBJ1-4	TGTGCCAGCAGGACCGGGACAGCCGAAAAACTGTTTTTT	CASRTGTAEKLFF
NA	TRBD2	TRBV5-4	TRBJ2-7	TGTGCCAGCAGCTTGGGACTAGCGGGAGAAAGGTCCTACGAGCAGTACTTC	CASSLGLAGERSYEQYF
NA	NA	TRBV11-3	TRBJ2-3	TGTGCCAGCAGCCGCGGGACAGCATTCACAGATACGCAGTATTTT	CASSRGTAFTDTQYF
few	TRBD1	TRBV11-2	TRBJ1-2	TGTGCCAGCAGCCCCAGGACAGGGCATGGCTACACCTTC	CASSPRTGHGYTF
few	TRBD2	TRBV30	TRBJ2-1	TGTGCCTGGAGGACCCGCATTAGCGGGAACAATGAGCAGTTCTTC	CAWRTRISGNNEQFF
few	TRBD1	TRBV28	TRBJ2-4	TGTGCCAGCAGTCCCGGCCGGGACAGGGGGAGAAACATTCAGTACTTC	CASSPGRDRGRNIQYF
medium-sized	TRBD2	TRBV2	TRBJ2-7	TGTGCCAGCAGTGAATCGCCCGGGAGGTCCTACGAGCAGTACTTC	CASSESPGRSYEQYF
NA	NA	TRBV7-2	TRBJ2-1	TGTGCCAGCAGCGCGGCCTTCCCCTACAATGAGCAGTTCTTC	CASSAAFPYNEQFF
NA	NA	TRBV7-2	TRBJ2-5	TGTGCCAGCAGCTCGAGTCAGGGCTCGGTGGAGACCCAGTACTTC	CASSSSQGSVETQYF
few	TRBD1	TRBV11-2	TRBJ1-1	TGTGCCAGCAGACGATTAACAGGGGGCTGGACTGAAGCTTTCTTT	CASRRLTGGWTEAFF
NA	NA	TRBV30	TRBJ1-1	TGTGCCTGGAGCGAACAGGGTAGGACTGAAGCTTTCTTT	CAWSEQGRTEAFF
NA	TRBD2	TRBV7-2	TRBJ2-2	TGTGCCAGCAGCCTCCGCGGGGGAACGAACACCGGGGAGCTGTTTTTT	CASSLRGGTNTGELFF
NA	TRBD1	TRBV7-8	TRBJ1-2	TGTGCCAGCAGCACCCCGGGACAGGGAACGGCTACTAACTATGGCTACACCTTC	CASSTPGQGTATNYGYTF
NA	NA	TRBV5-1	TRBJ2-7	TGCGCCAGCAGACCAGCGACAGTGAGCTCCTACGAGCAGTACTTC	CASRPATVSSYEQYF
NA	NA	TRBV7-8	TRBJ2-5	TGTGCCAGCAGCTTTATGGGGGGGCGGGGCTGGGAGACCCAGTACTTC	CASSFMGGRGWETQYF
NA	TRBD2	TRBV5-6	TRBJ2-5	TGTGCCAGCAGCCTAGGGACTAGAAGAGAGACCCAGTACTTC	CASSLGTRRETQYF
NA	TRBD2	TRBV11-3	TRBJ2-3	TGTGCCAGCAGCCCGGGACTAGCGGGATCTGGGGATACGCAGTATTTT	CASSPGLAGSGDTQYF
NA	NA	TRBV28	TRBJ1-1	TGTGCCAGCAGCCTGAGGGCTACTGAAGCTTTCTTT	CASSLRATEAFF
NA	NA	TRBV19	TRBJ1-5	TGTGCCAGTAGTGGGGGGGACTGGCAGCCCCAGCATTTT	CASSGGDWQPQHF
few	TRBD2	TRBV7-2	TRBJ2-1	TGTGCCAGCAGCCCCCGGGGGGGCTATATCTACAATGAGCAGTTCTTC	CASSPRGGYIYNEQFF
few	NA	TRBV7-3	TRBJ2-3	TGTGCCAGCAGCTCCGGAGGGATAGATACGCAGTATTTT	CASSSGGIDTQYF